This TCR beta chain emerged from a study of regulatory T cells in long-lasting Graves disease. Time point noted: newly diagnosed GD, antithyroid drugs for less than 3 months. The TCR library was made from RNA that had been extracted from PBMCs in TRIzol. In building TCR beta libraries, iRepertoire HTBI primers were used together with Arm-PCR of CDR3 regions. The authors' processing: Samples jointly harbored about 62 TRBV and about 15 TRBJ segments. TCRdb recomputed calls from the multiplex PCR reads with MiXCR, one row per CDR3 protein. These V and J calls are TCRdb output, not the study's own analysis. Of 550,000 to 650,000 distinct CDR3 sequences in the sample, roughly 15% were seen once. Germline CDR1 SEHNR, CDR2 FQNEAQ (reference sequence). The CDR3 loop spans 14 amino acids. J lost 5 bases, V lost 6 bases, and 5 bases had no gene match. Ten or more counts support this clonotype. These data were likewise used in another study, on T cells in Graves' hyperthyroidism and ophthalmopathy.

The sample consisted of peripheral blood mononuclear cells (PBMCs), taken at new diagnosis, from a patient treated with antithyroid drugs. This chain connects TRBV7-9 to TRBJ2-7, with 12 bases matching TRBD2. The TCR sequence derives from a man between 18 and 29 years old with Graves disease. In nucleotides, the CDR3 is TGTGCCAGCAGGCGGACTAGCGGGACCGACGAGCAGTACTTC. This codes for CASRRTSGTDEQYF. The complete variable domain, with remaining parts taken from reference TRBV7-9 and TRBJ2-7, reads DTGVSQNPRHKITKRGQNVTFRCDPISEHNRLYWYRQTLGQGPEFLTYFQNEAQLEKSRLLSDRFSAERPKGSFSTLEIQRTEQGDSAMYLCASRRTSGTDEQYFGPGTRLTVT.